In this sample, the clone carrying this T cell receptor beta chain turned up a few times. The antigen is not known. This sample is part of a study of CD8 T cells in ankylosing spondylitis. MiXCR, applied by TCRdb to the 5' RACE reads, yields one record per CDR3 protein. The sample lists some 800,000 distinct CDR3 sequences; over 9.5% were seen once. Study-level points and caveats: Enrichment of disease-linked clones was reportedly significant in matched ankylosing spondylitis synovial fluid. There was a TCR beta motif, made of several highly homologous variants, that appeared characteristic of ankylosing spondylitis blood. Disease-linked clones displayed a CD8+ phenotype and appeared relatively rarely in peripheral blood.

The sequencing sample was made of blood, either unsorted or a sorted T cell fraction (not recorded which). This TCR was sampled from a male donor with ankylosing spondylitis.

The CDR3 bases are TGTGCCAGCAGCCTCAGAACCGGGACGGACGGTGTGGACGAGCAGTACTTC. The encoded protein is CASSLRTGTDGVDEQYF. V is TRBV11-2 and J is TRBJ2-7, with D perhaps being TRBD1 or TRBD2 (5 bases each). The CDR3 loop spans 17 amino acids. The germline V gene encodes CDR1 SGHAT and CDR2 FQNNGV. V lost 5 bases, J lost 5 bases, and 25 bases lay in between.